The sequence of this T cell receptor beta chain was determined in a study of blood T cell repertoires in COVID-19. The germline V gene has CDR1 LNHDA and CDR2 SQIVND (reference sequence). The CDR3 is 13 amino acids. V lost 4 bases and J lost 8, with 9 bases in between. Here immunoSEQ multiplex PCR was the method, and the copy in TCRdb shows in-frame clones only, minus some. Altogether a few hundred thousand clones are present, roughly nine tenths being singletons, with the ten largest covering approximately 8.3%. Before being deemed recovered, Cohort 3 donors had two negative PCRs, clearance, or symptom resolution.

The chain employs TRBV19 and TRBJ1-6, with D perhaps matching TRBD1 (5 bases). The sequencing sample was made of PBMCs or T cells enriched from blood (not recorded which). The sequence derives from a woman aged 55-69 years who had recovered from COVID-19. The CDR3 DNA is TGTGCCAGTAGTAGCGACAGAGATTCACCCCTCCACTTT. Translated, it gives CASSSDRDSPLHF.